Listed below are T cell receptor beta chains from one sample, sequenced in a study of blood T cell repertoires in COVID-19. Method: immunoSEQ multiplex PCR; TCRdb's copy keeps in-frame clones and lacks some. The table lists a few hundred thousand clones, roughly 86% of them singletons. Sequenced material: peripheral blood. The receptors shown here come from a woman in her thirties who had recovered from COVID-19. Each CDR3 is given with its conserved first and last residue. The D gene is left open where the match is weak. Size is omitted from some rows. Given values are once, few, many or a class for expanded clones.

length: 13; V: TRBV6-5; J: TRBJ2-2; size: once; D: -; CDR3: CATRRGRTGELFF; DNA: TGTGCTACCCGGCGGGGACGGACCGGGGAGCTGTTTTTT
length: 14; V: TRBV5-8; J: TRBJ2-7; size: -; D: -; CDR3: CASSWWGGSYEQYF; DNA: TGTGCCAGCAGCTGGTGGGGGGGCAGTTACGAGCAGTACTTC
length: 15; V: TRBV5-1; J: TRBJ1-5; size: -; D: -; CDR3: CASSLMTVSAQPQHF; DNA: TGCGCCAGCAGCTTGATGACAGTCTCGGCTCAGCCCCAGCATTTT
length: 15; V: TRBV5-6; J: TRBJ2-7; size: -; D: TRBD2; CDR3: CASSLGLGGSYEQYF; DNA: TGTGCCAGCAGCTTGGGATTAGGCGGGAGCTACGAGCAGTACTTC
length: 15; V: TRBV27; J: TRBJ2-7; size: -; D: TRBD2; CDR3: CASTHSGSPSYEQYF; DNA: TGTGCCAGCACCCATAGCGGGAGTCCCTCCTACGAGCAGTACTTC
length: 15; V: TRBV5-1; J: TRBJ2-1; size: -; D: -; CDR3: CASSVPTPGANEQFF; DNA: TGCGCCAGCAGCGTACCAACTCCGGGTGCCAATGAGCAGTTCTTC
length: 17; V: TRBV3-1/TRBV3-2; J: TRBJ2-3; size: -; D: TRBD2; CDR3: CASRKSTSGRDTDTQYF; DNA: TGTGCCAGCAGAAAATCGACTAGCGGGAGGGACACAGATACGCAGTATTTT
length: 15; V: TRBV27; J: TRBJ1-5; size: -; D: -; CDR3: CASSLSLGAGQPQHF; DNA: TGTGCCAGCAGTTTATCTCTGGGGGCTGGTCAGCCCCAGCATTTT
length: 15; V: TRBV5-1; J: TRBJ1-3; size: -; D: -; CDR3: CASSFGPGNGNTIYF; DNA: TGCGCCAGCAGCTTTGGGCCAGGGAATGGAAACACCATATATTTT
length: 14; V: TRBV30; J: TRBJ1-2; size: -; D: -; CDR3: CAWSVLGREGGYTF; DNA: TGTGCCTGGAGTGTACTTGGCAGGGAAGGCGGCTACACCTTC
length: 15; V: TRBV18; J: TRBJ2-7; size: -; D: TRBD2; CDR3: CASSPGLANSYEQYF; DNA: TGTGCCAGCTCCCCTGGACTAGCGAACTCCTACGAGCAGTACTTC
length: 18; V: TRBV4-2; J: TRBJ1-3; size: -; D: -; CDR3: CASSQEAGRVLSGNTIYF; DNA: TGTGCCAGCAGCCAAGAGGCAGGGAGGGTTTTATCTGGAAACACCATATATTTT
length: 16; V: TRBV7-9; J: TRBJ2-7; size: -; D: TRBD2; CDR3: CASSHPGGGVTYEQYF; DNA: TGTGCCAGCAGCCACCCCGGGGGAGGGGTGACCTACGAGCAGTACTTC
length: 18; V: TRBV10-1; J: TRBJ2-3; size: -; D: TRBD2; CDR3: CANETFKPGLALEDTQYF; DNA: TGCGCCAACGAAACGTTTAAACCGGGACTAGCTTTAGAAGATACGCAGTATTTT
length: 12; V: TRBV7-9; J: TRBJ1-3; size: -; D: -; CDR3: CASSLVENTIYF; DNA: TGTGCCAGCAGCTTAGTGGAGAACACCATATATTTT